This is a list of T cell receptor beta chains from one sample in a study of OX40 agonist ivuxolimab in advanced cancers. Measured with immunoSEQ multiplex PCR; TCRdb has only the in-frame clones, and not every one. The sample holds some 77,000 clones, about 90% seen once. Sample: CD4+ or CD8+ T cells sorted from blood, taken in a trial of the OX40 agonist ivuxolimab. These receptors originate from an adult with an advanced solid tumor such as melanoma, head and neck, liver or kidney cancer. CDR3s include the opening cysteine and the closing phenylalanine or tryptophan. The D gene is left open where the match is weak. Part of the rows lack a size; the others show once, few, many or a class for expanded clones.

v_call: TRBV21-1; j_call: TRBJ1-6; d_call: -; clone_size: -; cdr3_aa: CASSWRPPPNSPLHF; cdr3_nt: TGTGCCAGCAGCTGGAGACCTCCCCCTAATTCACCCCTCCACTTT
v_call: TRBV27; j_call: TRBJ2-5; d_call: -; clone_size: -; cdr3_aa: CASSPVGGWETQYF; cdr3_nt: TGTGCCAGCAGCCCCGTCGGCGGGTGGGAGACCCAGTACTTC
v_call: TRBV9; j_call: TRBJ2-5; d_call: TRBD2; clone_size: -; cdr3_aa: CASSVGVAGASLTETQYF; cdr3_nt: TGTGCCAGCAGCGTAGGGGTAGCGGGGGCATCTTTGACAGAGACCCAGTACTTC
v_call: TRBV5-5; j_call: TRBJ1-3; d_call: -; clone_size: -; cdr3_aa: CASSWDNSGNTIYF; cdr3_nt: TGTGCCAGCAGCTGGGACAATTCTGGAAACACCATATATTTT
v_call: TRBV4-3; j_call: TRBJ1-1; d_call: TRBD1; clone_size: -; cdr3_aa: CASSHKQGAVTEAFF; cdr3_nt: TGCGCCAGCAGCCATAAACAGGGGGCGGTCACTGAAGCTTTCTTT
v_call: TRBV12-5; j_call: TRBJ2-1; d_call: -; clone_size: -; cdr3_aa: CASGPTTYNEQFF; cdr3_nt: TGTGCTAGTGGACCCACTACCTACAATGAGCAGTTCTTC
v_call: TRBV5-1; j_call: TRBJ1-2; d_call: -; clone_size: -; cdr3_aa: CASSLDGYGYTF; cdr3_nt: TGCGCCAGCAGCTTGGACGGTTACGGCTACACCTTC
v_call: TRBV7-3; j_call: TRBJ2-3; d_call: -; clone_size: -; cdr3_aa: CASSGDTQYF; cdr3_nt: TGTGCCAGCAGCGGCGATACGCAGTATTTT
v_call: TRBV7-9; j_call: TRBJ2-4; d_call: -; clone_size: -; cdr3_aa: CASSSEDVAKNIQYF; cdr3_nt: TGTGCCAGCAGCTCCGAGGATGTGGCCAAAAACATTCAGTACTTC
v_call: TRBV10-3; j_call: TRBJ2-7; d_call: -; clone_size: -; cdr3_aa: CAIKTETYEQYF; cdr3_nt: TGTGCCATAAAGACGGAGACCTACGAGCAGTACTTC
v_call: TRBV7-9; j_call: TRBJ2-7; d_call: TRBD1; clone_size: -; cdr3_aa: CASSPRDSPHEQYF; cdr3_nt: TGTGCCAGCAGCCCTCGGGACAGTCCGCACGAGCAGTACTTC
v_call: TRBV7-8; j_call: TRBJ2-2; d_call: TRBD2; clone_size: -; cdr3_aa: CASSLGPTSGVANTGELFF; cdr3_nt: TGTGCCAGCAGCTTAGGCCCGACTAGCGGGGTCGCGAACACCGGGGAGCTGTTTTTT
v_call: TRBV27; j_call: TRBJ1-6; d_call: -; clone_size: -; cdr3_aa: CASSLSSNSPLHF; cdr3_nt: TGTGCCAGCAGTTTATCCTCGAATTCACCCCTCCACTTT
v_call: TRBV9; j_call: TRBJ1-2; d_call: -; clone_size: -; cdr3_aa: CASNPGDGYGYTF; cdr3_nt: TGTGCCAGCAACCCCGGGGACGGCTATGGCTACACCTTC
v_call: TRBV19; j_call: TRBJ1-4; d_call: -; clone_size: -; cdr3_aa: CAIPWGGGKLFF; cdr3_nt: TGTGCCATCCCGTGGGGGGGCGGAAAACTGTTTTTT
v_call: TRBV2; j_call: TRBJ2-1; d_call: TRBD1; clone_size: -; cdr3_aa: CASSEAGTGLYNEQFF; cdr3_nt: TGTGCCAGCAGCGAGGCCGGGACAGGCCTTTACAATGAGCAGTTCTTC
v_call: TRBV5-6; j_call: TRBJ1-2; d_call: TRBD1; clone_size: -; cdr3_aa: CASSSGTGILGYTF; cdr3_nt: TGTGCCAGCAGCTCCGGGACAGGGATCCTAGGCTACACCTTC
v_call: TRBV9; j_call: TRBJ2-1; d_call: TRBD2; clone_size: -; cdr3_aa: CASSLFGGGARIDNEQFF; cdr3_nt: TGTGCCAGCAGCCTTTTCGGCGGGGGGGCACGCATCGACAATGAGCAGTTCTTC
v_call: TRBV10-2; j_call: TRBJ2-1; d_call: -; clone_size: once; cdr3_aa: CASSVRDPNEQFF; cdr3_nt: TGCGCCAGCAGCGTCCGGGACCCTAATGAGCAGTTCTTC
v_call: TRBV11-2; j_call: TRBJ2-1; d_call: TRBD2; clone_size: -; cdr3_aa: CASSLAASGVLNEQFF; cdr3_nt: TGTGCCAGCAGCTTAGCGGCTAGCGGGGTCCTCAATGAGCAGTTCTTC
v_call: TRBV7-8; j_call: TRBJ1-5; d_call: -; clone_size: -; cdr3_aa: CASTDFGTGGNQPQHF; cdr3_nt: TGTGCCAGCACAGATTTCGGGACGGGGGGCAATCAGCCCCAGCATTTT
v_call: TRBV4-1; j_call: TRBJ1-1; d_call: -; clone_size: -; cdr3_aa: CASSQTLGHTEAFF; cdr3_nt: TGCGCCAGCAGCCAGACCCTAGGGCACACTGAAGCTTTCTTT
v_call: TRBV7-2; j_call: TRBJ2-5; d_call: -; clone_size: -; cdr3_aa: CASSLAVASEETQYF; cdr3_nt: TGTGCCAGCAGCTTAGCGGTGGCTAGCGAGGAGACCCAGTACTTC
v_call: TRBV4-3; j_call: TRBJ2-1; d_call: -; clone_size: -; cdr3_aa: CASSQGDEQFF; cdr3_nt: TGCGCCAGCAGCCAAGGTGATGAGCAGTTCTTC
v_call: TRBV5-1; j_call: TRBJ2-5; d_call: -; clone_size: -; cdr3_aa: CASSDRQEQETQYF; cdr3_nt: TGCGCCAGCAGCGATCGACAGGAGCAAGAGACCCAGTACTTC
v_call: TRBV5-6; j_call: TRBJ1-4; d_call: TRBD1; clone_size: -; cdr3_aa: CASSPDREGEKLFF; cdr3_nt: TGTGCCAGCAGCCCTGACAGGGAAGGGGAAAAACTGTTTTTT
v_call: TRBV4-1; j_call: TRBJ2-7; d_call: TRBD2; clone_size: -; cdr3_aa: CASSQGGTSREQYF; cdr3_nt: TGCGCCAGCAGCCAGGGCGGGACTAGCCGCGAGCAGTACTTC
v_call: TRBV9; j_call: TRBJ2-7; d_call: -; clone_size: -; cdr3_aa: CASSARDRPYEQYF; cdr3_nt: TGTGCCAGCAGCGCACGGGACCGGCCCTACGAGCAGTACTTC
v_call: TRBV15; j_call: TRBJ2-7; d_call: TRBD1; clone_size: -; cdr3_aa: CATSRDGTAYEQYF; cdr3_nt: TGTGCCACCAGCAGAGATGGGACAGCCTACGAGCAGTACTTC
v_call: TRBV5-6; j_call: TRBJ1-5; d_call: TRBD1; clone_size: -; cdr3_aa: CASSLGTGLQPQHF; cdr3_nt: TGTGCCAGCAGCCTAGGGACAGGGTTGCAGCCCCAGCATTTT
v_call: TRBV10-3; j_call: TRBJ2-7; d_call: -; clone_size: -; cdr3_aa: CAISPTREYYEQYF; cdr3_nt: TGTGCCATCAGCCCTACCAGGGAGTACTACGAGCAGTACTTC
v_call: TRBV29-1; j_call: TRBJ2-7; d_call: TRBD2; clone_size: once; cdr3_aa: CSVPGGPSYEQYF; cdr3_nt: TGCAGCGTCCCGGGGGGGCCCTCCTACGAGCAGTACTTC
v_call: TRBV19; j_call: TRBJ2-7; d_call: -; clone_size: -; cdr3_aa: CASSVGTTYEQYF; cdr3_nt: TGTGCCAGTAGTGTCGGGACAACCTACGAGCAGTACTTC
v_call: TRBV7-9; j_call: TRBJ2-7; d_call: -; clone_size: -; cdr3_aa: CASSLVRDILSYEQYF; cdr3_nt: TGTGCCAGCAGCTTAGTTCGGGACATACTCTCCTACGAGCAGTACTTC
v_call: TRBV6-9; j_call: TRBJ2-7; d_call: TRBD1; clone_size: -; cdr3_aa: CASSPPRDRGPYEQYF; cdr3_nt: TGTGCCAGCAGCCCCCCCCGGGACAGGGGCCCCTACGAGCAGTACTTC
v_call: TRBV7-9; j_call: TRBJ1-4; d_call: -; clone_size: -; cdr3_aa: CASSSLGDVAEKLFF; cdr3_nt: TGTGCCAGCAGCTCCCTCGGGGACGTTGCGGAAAAACTGTTTTTT
v_call: TRBV7-2; j_call: TRBJ2-7; d_call: -; clone_size: -; cdr3_aa: CASSPKTRQDSSYEQYF; cdr3_nt: TGTGCCAGCAGCCCAAAGACGAGACAGGATAGCTCCTACGAGCAGTACTTC
v_call: TRBV27; j_call: TRBJ1-1; d_call: -; clone_size: -; cdr3_aa: CASSLGVRSTEAFF; cdr3_nt: TGTGCCAGCAGTTTAGGGGTCCGAAGCACTGAAGCTTTCTTT
v_call: TRBV6-4; j_call: TRBJ1-2; d_call: TRBD1; clone_size: -; cdr3_aa: CASSEFAGTGRLGYTF; cdr3_nt: TGTGCCAGCAGTGAATTCGCCGGGACAGGGCGCCTAGGCTACACCTTC
v_call: TRBV7-9; j_call: TRBJ1-3; d_call: -; clone_size: -; cdr3_aa: CASSYSSSLFAIYF; cdr3_nt: TGTGCCAGCAGCTATTCTTCGTCCTTGTTTGCCATATATTTT
v_call: TRBV5-6; j_call: TRBJ2-3; d_call: -; clone_size: few; cdr3_aa: CASSSLRGTDTQYF; cdr3_nt: TGTGCCAGCAGCTCTCTCCGGGGGACAGATACGCAGTATTTT
v_call: TRBV5-1; j_call: TRBJ2-7; d_call: TRBD2; clone_size: -; cdr3_aa: CASSSGLAGASGHEQYF; cdr3_nt: TGCGCCAGCAGCTCCGGACTAGCGGGGGCCTCTGGGCACGAGCAGTACTTC
v_call: TRBV23-1; j_call: TRBJ1-2; d_call: -; clone_size: -; cdr3_aa: CASSQGSVFAGPDYGYTF; cdr3_nt: TGCGCCAGCAGTCAAGGGAGCGTCTTCGCAGGGCCTGACTATGGCTACACCTTC
v_call: TRBV4-1; j_call: TRBJ2-6; d_call: -; clone_size: once; cdr3_aa: CASSQESQGGARGANVLTF; cdr3_nt: TGCGCCAGCAGCCAAGAATCCCAAGGTGGGGCGCGGGGGGCCAACGTCCTGACTTTC
v_call: TRBV9; j_call: TRBJ2-3; d_call: -; clone_size: -; cdr3_aa: CASSASQGGFTDTQYF; cdr3_nt: TGTGCCAGCAGCGCGTCACAGGGTGGGTTCACAGATACGCAGTATTTT
v_call: TRBV27; j_call: TRBJ2-5; d_call: TRBD1; clone_size: -; cdr3_aa: CASSLMGQGPQTQYF; cdr3_nt: TGTGCCAGCAGTTTAATGGGACAGGGTCCGCAGACCCAGTACTTC
v_call: TRBV30; j_call: TRBJ1-5; d_call: -; clone_size: -; cdr3_aa: CAWSSGAAVYSNQPQHF; cdr3_nt: TGTGCCTGGTCCTCCGGGGCCGCCGTATATAGCAATCAGCCCCAGCATTTT
v_call: TRBV4-3; j_call: TRBJ2-1; d_call: -; clone_size: -; cdr3_aa: CASSQDLMWGEVDEQFF; cdr3_nt: TGCGCCAGCAGCCAAGATCTAATGTGGGGTGAGGTCGATGAGCAGTTCTTC
v_call: TRBV7-3; j_call: TRBJ2-1; d_call: TRBD2; clone_size: -; cdr3_aa: CASSLNSAEAGFYNEQFF; cdr3_nt: TGTGCCAGCAGCTTAAATTCGGCTGAAGCGGGGTTCTACAATGAGCAGTTCTTC
v_call: TRBV6-1; j_call: TRBJ1-5; d_call: TRBD1; clone_size: -; cdr3_aa: CASSEHRGSNQPQHF; cdr3_nt: TGTGCCAGCAGTGAACACAGGGGTAGCAATCAGCCCCAGCATTTT
v_call: TRBV27; j_call: TRBJ1-2; d_call: -; clone_size: -; cdr3_aa: CASSLSHHQNWGYTF; cdr3_nt: TGTGCCAGCAGTTTATCGCACCACCAGAACTGGGGCTACACCTTC